Each of the 21 T cell receptor beta chains below was sequenced from the same sample in a study of blood T cell repertoires in COVID-19. Sequencing used immunoSEQ multiplex PCR; TCRdb keeps in-frame clones, though not all of them. The sample includes about 200,000 clones, about 85% of them seen just once. The sample was peripheral blood. These receptors were taken from a woman aged 40 to 49 with COVID-19, enrolled during active disease.

This chain joins TRBV7-2 and TRBJ2-7, with D perhaps TRBD2 (6 bases). The germline V gene encodes CDR1 SGHTA and CDR2 FQGNSA. The germline V and J ends were trimmed by 5 bases and 6 bases, with 11 bases remaining between them. The CDR3 runs 12 residues. The CDR3 coding sequence is TGTGCCAGCAGCCCCTCGGGGGTCGAGCAGTACTTC. Translating gives CASSPSGVEQYF.

This chain links TRBV12-5 with TRBJ1-1, with 7 bases identical to TRBD1. V dropped 4 bases and J dropped 6; count of bases not matched to a gene: 2. The germline V gene has CDR1 LGHNT and CDR2 FRNRAP. This CDR3 is 12 amino acids long. This chain's CDR3 is CASGWGQSEAFF. The CDR3 DNA sequence: TGTGCTAGTGGTTGGGGACAGTCTGAAGCTTTCTTT.

The V and J genes are TRBV11-2 and TRBJ2-7; D might be TRBD1 (5 bases). The germline V gene encodes CDR1 SGHAT and CDR2 FQNNGV. The CDR3 runs 16 residues. Deletions cut 5 bases from V and 0 bases from J, with 17 bases between. CDR3 region: CASSPISRVSSYEQYF. CDR3 nucleotides: TGTGCCAGCAGCCCTATTTCCAGGGTAAGCTCCTACGAGCAGTACTTC.

This chain's CDR3 is CASSFHTKHSGNTIYF. The CDR3 nucleotides read TGTGCCAGCAGCTTTCATACTAAACACTCTGGAAACACCATATATTTT. The chain recombines TRBV7-7 with TRBJ1-3; D remains unclear. CDR3 length: 16 amino acids. The germline V gene has CDR1 SSHAT and CDR2 FNYEAQ (reference sequence). Trimming stripped 3 bases from V and 0 bases from J, with 12 bases between.

J is TRBJ2-5 and V is TRBV5-3, with D tentatively TRBD1 (6 bases). TRBV5-3 is designated an ORF whose function remains uncertain. The CDR3 extends over 15 amino acids. The V end lost 5 bases, the J end lost 5 bases, and 19 bases lay between the germline ends. The CDR3 is CARRLGTPYCETQYF. The CDR3, as DNA: TGTGCCAGAAGGCTGGGGACACCCTACTGCGAGACCCAGTACTTC.

This chain uses TRBV5-6 with TRBJ2-4; no definite D call. The CDR3 consists of 14 residues. Germline V CDR1 and CDR2: SGHDT, YYEEEE. The V gene lost 2 bases and the J gene lost 0 bases, with 6 bases spanning the gap. For the CDR3, the DNA is TGTGCCAGCAGCTTCGCAGAAGCCAAAAACATTCAGTACTTC. It is translated as CASSFAEAKNIQYF.

V usage is TRBV19 and J usage is TRBJ1-4, with D perhaps matching TRBD1 (6 bases). Deletions cut 6 bases from V and 4 bases from J, with 18 bases between. Germline V gives CDR1 LNHDA, CDR2 SQIVND (reference sequence). This CDR3 comprises 16 residues. The chain's CDR3 is CASSQERGGVNEKLFF. The CDR3 DNA reads TGTGCCAGTAGCCAAGAAAGGGGGGGGGTTAATGAAAAACTGTTTTTT.

The V call is TRBV21-1, the J call TRBJ2-7; the DNA was not used to check the table's D call, TRBD2. TRBV21-1 is flagged as a pseudogene. The CDR3 length is 15 residues. The CDR3 nucleotides read TGTGCCAGCAGCAAAGCTGAGAATACCCCCTACGAGCAGTACTTC. This translates into CASSKAENTPYEQYF.

The V and J genes are TRBV3-1 (or the pseudogene TRBV3-2) and TRBJ2-2; maybe TRBD2 (7 bases). This CDR3 comprises 18 residues. With 3 bases removed from V and 0 bases from J, the gap between germline ends came to 17 bases. The germline V gene has CDR1 LGHDT and CDR2 YNNKEL (reference sequence). The CDR3 is CASSHPRRGGTNTGELFF. CDR3 in DNA: TGTGCCAGCAGCCACCCGCGAAGGGGGGGAACGAACACCGGGGAGCTGTTTTTT.

This chain joins TRBV10-3 and TRBJ1-2; no clear D. The CDR3 spans 15 residues. CDR1 is ENHRY and CDR2 is SYGVKD in the germline V gene. Trimming took off 0 bases at V and 6 bases at J, with 14 bases between the two ends. The CDR3 nucleotides are TGTGCCATCAGTGAGTCGGACTTGTACCAGAATGGCTACACCTTC. Amino acids: CAISESDLYQNGYTF.

This clone was seen a few times. CDR3 nucleotide sequence: TGTGCCACCAGCAGAGACACGGGAGTTTACGAGCAGTACTTC. Translating it yields CATSRDTGVYEQYF. The genes are TRBV15 and TRBJ2-7; a weak D match, TRBD2 (6 bases). V was pared by 0 bases and J by 4 bases, with 10 bases between. Germline loops: CDR1 LNHNV, CDR2 YYDKDF (reference sequence). The CDR3 contains 14 residues. Filled out from reference TRBV15 and TRBJ2-7, the complete variable domain reads DAMVIQNPRYQVTQFGKPVTLSCSQTLNHNVMYWYQQKSSQAPKLLFHYYDKDFNNEADTPDNFQSRRPNTSFCFLDIRSPGLGDTAMYLCATSRDTGVYEQYFGPGTRLTVT.

The table lists this clone with a count of one. This chain joins TRBV18 and TRBJ2-3; 7 positions agree with TRBD2. V was clipped by 6 bases and J by 2 bases; unmatched bases: 8. This CDR3 has 15 residues. Germline V gives CDR1 KGHSH, CDR2 LQKENI. Written as DNA, the CDR3 is TGTGCCAGCTCCCTAGCGGTTTTTCCCACAGATACGCAGTATTTT. It yields the protein CASSLAVFPTDTQYF.

This rearrangement joins TRBV7-2 to TRBJ2-3, with TRBD2 matching 11 bases. Germline values: CDR1 SGHTA, CDR2 FQGNSA. With V trimmed by 5 bases and J by 3 bases, 4 bases remained unmatched. The CDR3 has 15 residues. In DNA form, the CDR3 reads TGTGCCAGCAGCCTGACTAGCGGGAATACAGATACGCAGTATTTT. This sequence encodes CASSLTSGNTDTQYF.

V and J are TRBV30 and TRBJ1-1; D call uncertain. The CDR3 totals 14 residues. Germline V gene sequence: CDR1 GTSNPN, CDR2 SVGIG (reference sequence). Trimming took off 2 bases at V and 1 base at J, with 11 bases between the two ends. This CDR3 reads CAWSPGLTNTEAFF. The DNA of the CDR3 is TGTGCCTGGAGTCCCGGACTTACGAACACTGAAGCTTTCTTT.

The V gene is TRBV11-2, the J gene TRBJ2-2; 14 bases are shared with TRBD2. CDR1 SGHAT and CDR2 FQNNGV come from the germline V gene. The CDR3 is made up of 17 amino acids. Germline trimming cut 5 bases from V and 3 bases from J; bases unmatched to any gene: 5. The CDR3 nucleotides are TGTGCCAGCAGCCTGGGACTAGCGGGGGCCCACACCGGGGAGCTGTTTTTT. Protein product: CASSLGLAGAHTGELFF. The whole variable domain, remainder taken from reference TRBV11-2 and TRBJ2-2, is EAGVAQSPRYKIIEKRQSVAFWCNPISGHATLYWYQQILGQGPKLLIQFQNNGVVDDSQLPKDRFSAERLKGVDSTLKIQPAKLEDSAVYLCASSLGLAGAHTGELFFGEGSRLTVL.

This chain joins TRBV10-3 and TRBJ2-6; 10 bases fit TRBD1. The CDR3 is 18 amino acids. Per the germline V gene, CDR1 is ENHRY and CDR2 is SYGVKD. V gave up 4 bases and J gave up 4 bases; unmatched junction bases: 10. CDR3 amino acids: CAISAWTGGSSGANVLTF. In DNA, the CDR3 is TGTGCCATCAGTGCATGGACAGGGGGTTCCTCGGGGGCCAACGTCCTGACTTTC.

The chain has TRBV5-1 and TRBJ2-1; 10 bases line up with TRBD2. The CDR3 is 16 residues long. V dropped 6 bases and J dropped 10; count of bases not matched to a gene: 16. Germline CDR1 SGHRS, CDR2 YFSETQ. The CDR3 DNA sequence: TGCGCCAGCACTAAGATACCAAGCGGGGGGGCAAAAGAGCAGTTCTTC. This gives the protein CASTKIPSGGAKEQFF.

J is TRBJ2-7 and V is TRBV6-1; maybe TRBD2 (5 bases). The CDR3 has 15 residues. V was pared by 2 bases and J by 3 bases, with 14 bases between. Germline V gene lookup returns CDR1 MNHNS and CDR2 SASEGT. CDR3 in DNA: TGTGCCAGCAGTGAACAGTCTTCACGGGGCTACGAGCAGTACTTC. Protein sequence: CASSEQSSRGYEQYF.

The gene calls are TRBV18 and TRBJ2-7; D is perhaps TRBD1 (5 bases). The germline V and J ends were trimmed by 6 bases and 2 bases, with 17 bases remaining between them. Germline loops: CDR1 KGHSH, CDR2 LQKENI. The CDR3 is 15 residues long. The CDR3 here is CASSPDRPQTYEQYF. CDR3 sequence (DNA): TGTGCCAGCTCCCCCGACAGACCTCAAACCTACGAGCAGTACTTC.

This rearrangement joins TRBV11-3 to TRBJ2-3, with a tentative D call TRBD2 (5 bases). CDR1 and CDR2 (germline): SGHNT, YENEEA. Trimming cost V 1 base and J 4 bases, with 9 bases left between them. The CDR3 runs to 14 residues. The CDR3 spells CASSLVSGADTQYF. The CDR3 DNA follows: TGTGCCAGCAGCTTAGTAAGCGGCGCAGATACGCAGTATTTT.

The chain links TRBV5-1 to TRBJ2-7, with 9 bases identical to TRBD1. The J segment lost 3 bases and the V segment lost 2 bases, leaving 6 bases of the junction unmatched. Germline assignment: CDR1 SGHRS and CDR2 YFSETQ. The CDR3 length is 15 residues. The CDR3 region is CASSFPGQGVYEQYF. The CDR3 DNA sequence: TGCGCCAGCAGCTTTCCGGGACAGGGAGTCTACGAGCAGTACTTC.